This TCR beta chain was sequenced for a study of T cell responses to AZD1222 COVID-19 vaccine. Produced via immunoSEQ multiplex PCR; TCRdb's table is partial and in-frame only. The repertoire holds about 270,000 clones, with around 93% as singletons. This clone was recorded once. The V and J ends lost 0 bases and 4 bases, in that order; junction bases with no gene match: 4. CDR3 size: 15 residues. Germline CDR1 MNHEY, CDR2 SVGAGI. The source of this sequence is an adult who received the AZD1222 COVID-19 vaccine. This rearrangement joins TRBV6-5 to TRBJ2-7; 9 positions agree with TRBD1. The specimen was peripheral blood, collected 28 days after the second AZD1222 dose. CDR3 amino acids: CASSYSTGGPYEQYF. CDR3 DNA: TGTGCCAGCAGTTACTCGACAGGGGGACCTTACGAGCAGTACTTC.